This TCR beta chain is drawn from a study of shared T cell receptors in the human thymus. The data were produced by immunoSEQ multiplex PCR, yet TCRdb's version contains in-frame clones alone and is incomplete. This table has under 850,000 clones, roughly 88% appearing once. Trimming cost V 8 bases and J 0 bases, with 15 bases left between them. Germline-derived CDR1 and CDR2 are MNHEY and SMNVEV (reference sequence). The CDR3 is 15 amino acids. These data were also filed under a second study, of human thymus T cells. From that paper: Thymic TCR repertoires of unrelated people reportedly overlapped highly.

V is TRBV27 and J is TRBJ2-3; possible D gene TRBD2, 6 bases. This clonotype originated in a boy younger than two with a congenital heart defect. The specimen was thymocytes. Here the CDR3 DNA reads TGTGCCAGCGTTGGGCGGGGAACTAGCACAGATACGCAGTATTTT. Its protein product is CASVGRGTSTDTQYF.